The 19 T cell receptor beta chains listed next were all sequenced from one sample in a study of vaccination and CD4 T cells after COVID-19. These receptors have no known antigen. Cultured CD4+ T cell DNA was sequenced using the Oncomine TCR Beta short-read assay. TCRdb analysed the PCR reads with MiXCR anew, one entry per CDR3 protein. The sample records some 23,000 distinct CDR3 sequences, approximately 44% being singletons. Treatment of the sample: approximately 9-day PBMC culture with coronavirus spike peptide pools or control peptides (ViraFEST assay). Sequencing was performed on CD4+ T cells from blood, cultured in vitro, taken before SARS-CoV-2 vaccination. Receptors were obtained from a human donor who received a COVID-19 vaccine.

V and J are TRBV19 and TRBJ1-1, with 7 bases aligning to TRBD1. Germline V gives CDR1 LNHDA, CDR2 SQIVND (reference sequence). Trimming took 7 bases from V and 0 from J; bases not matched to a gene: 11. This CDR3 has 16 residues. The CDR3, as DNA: TGTGCCAGTAACCCAGGGGGAAAGTTCATGAACACTGAAGCTTTCTTT. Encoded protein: CASNPGGKFMNTEAFF.

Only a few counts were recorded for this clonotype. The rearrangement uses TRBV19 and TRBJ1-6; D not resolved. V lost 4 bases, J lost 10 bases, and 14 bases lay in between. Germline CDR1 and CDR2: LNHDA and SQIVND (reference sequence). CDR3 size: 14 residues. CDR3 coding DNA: TGTGCCAGTAGTAGAGAAAGGGTACAGTCACCCCTCCACTTT. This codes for CASSRERVQSPLHF.

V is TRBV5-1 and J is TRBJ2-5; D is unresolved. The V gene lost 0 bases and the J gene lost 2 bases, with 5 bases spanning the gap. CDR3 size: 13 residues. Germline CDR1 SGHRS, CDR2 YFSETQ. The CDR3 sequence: CASSLAPQETQYF. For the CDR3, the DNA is TGCGCCAGCAGCTTGGCGCCTCAAGAGACCCAGTACTTC.

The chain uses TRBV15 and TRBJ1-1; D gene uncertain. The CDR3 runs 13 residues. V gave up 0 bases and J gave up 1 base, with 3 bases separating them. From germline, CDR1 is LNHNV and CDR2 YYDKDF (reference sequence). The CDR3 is CATSRDRNTEAFF. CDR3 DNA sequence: TGTGCCACCAGCAGAGACAGGAACACTGAAGCTTTCTTT.

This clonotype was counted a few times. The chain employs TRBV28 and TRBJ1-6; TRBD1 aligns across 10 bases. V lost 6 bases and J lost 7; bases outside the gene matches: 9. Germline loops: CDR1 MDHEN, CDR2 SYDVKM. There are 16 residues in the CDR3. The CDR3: CASRRGQGMENSPLHF. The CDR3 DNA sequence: TGTGCCAGCAGGAGGGGACAGGGGATGGAGAATTCACCCCTCCACTTT.

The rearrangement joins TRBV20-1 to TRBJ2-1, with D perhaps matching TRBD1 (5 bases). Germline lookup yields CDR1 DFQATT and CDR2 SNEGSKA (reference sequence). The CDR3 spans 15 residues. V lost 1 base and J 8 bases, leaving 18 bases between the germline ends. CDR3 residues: CSARAQALIADEQFF. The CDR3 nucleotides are TGCAGTGCTAGAGCACAGGCTCTGATTGCGGATGAGCAGTTCTTC.

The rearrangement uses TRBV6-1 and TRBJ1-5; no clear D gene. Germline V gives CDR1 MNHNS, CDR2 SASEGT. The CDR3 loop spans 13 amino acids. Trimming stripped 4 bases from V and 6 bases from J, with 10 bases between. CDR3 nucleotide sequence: TGTGCCAGCAGTGCCAACGTCGCTCAGCCCCAGCATTTT. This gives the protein CASSANVAQPQHF.

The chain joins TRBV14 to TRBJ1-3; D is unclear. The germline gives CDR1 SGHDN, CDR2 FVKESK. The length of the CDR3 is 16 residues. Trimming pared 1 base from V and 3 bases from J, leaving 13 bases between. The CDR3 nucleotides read TGTGCCAGCAGCCAAGTTTATTCCGGATTTGGAAACACCATATATTTT. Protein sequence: CASSQVYSGFGNTIYF. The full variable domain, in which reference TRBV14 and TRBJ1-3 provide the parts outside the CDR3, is EAGVTQFPSHSVIEKGQTVTLRCDPISGHDNLYWYRRVMGKEIKFLLHFVKESKQDESGMPNNRFLAERTGGTYSTLKVQPAELEDSGVYFCASSQVYSGFGNTIYFGEGSWLTVV.

CDR3 residues: CASSQLRGSYNEQFF. The DNA of the CDR3 is TGTGCCAGCAGCCAACTCAGAGGCTCCTACAATGAGCAGTTCTTC. The chain recombines TRBV3-1 with TRBJ2-1; the D is unclear. Germline-derived CDR1 and CDR2 are LGHDT and YNNKEL (reference sequence). The ends were cut back, 2 bases at V and 0 bases at J, with 8 bases in the middle. This CDR3 spans 15 amino acids.

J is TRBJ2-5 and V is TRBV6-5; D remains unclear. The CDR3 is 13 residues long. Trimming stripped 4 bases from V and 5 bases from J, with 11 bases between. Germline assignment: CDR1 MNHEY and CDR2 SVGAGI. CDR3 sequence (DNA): TGTGCCAGCAGTTCCCAACGTTGGGAGACCCAGTACTTC. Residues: CASSSQRWETQYF.

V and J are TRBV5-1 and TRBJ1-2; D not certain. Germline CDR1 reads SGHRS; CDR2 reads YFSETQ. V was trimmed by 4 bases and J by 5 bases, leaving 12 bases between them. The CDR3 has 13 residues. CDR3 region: CASSPNLSYGYTF. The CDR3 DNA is TGCGCCAGCAGCCCGAATCTGAGTTATGGCTACACCTTC.

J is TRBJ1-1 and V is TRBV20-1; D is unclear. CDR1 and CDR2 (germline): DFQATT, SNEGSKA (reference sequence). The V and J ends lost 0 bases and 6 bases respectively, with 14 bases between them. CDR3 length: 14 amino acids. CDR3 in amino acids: CSARDPGSKAEAFF. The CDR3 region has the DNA TGCAGTGCTAGAGATCCGGGATCAAAGGCTGAAGCTTTCTTT.

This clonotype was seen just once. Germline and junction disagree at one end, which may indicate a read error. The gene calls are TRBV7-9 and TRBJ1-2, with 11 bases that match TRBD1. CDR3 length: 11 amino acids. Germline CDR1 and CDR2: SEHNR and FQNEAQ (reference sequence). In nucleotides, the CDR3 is TGTGCCAGCGGGACAGGGGGTGGCCACACCTTC. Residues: CASGTGGGHTF.

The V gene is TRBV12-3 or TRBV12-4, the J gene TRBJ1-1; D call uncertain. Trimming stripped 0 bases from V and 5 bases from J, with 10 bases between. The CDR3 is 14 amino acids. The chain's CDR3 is CASSLARERTEAFF. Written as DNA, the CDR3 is TGTGCCAGCAGTTTAGCTCGAGAGAGGACTGAAGCTTTCTTT.

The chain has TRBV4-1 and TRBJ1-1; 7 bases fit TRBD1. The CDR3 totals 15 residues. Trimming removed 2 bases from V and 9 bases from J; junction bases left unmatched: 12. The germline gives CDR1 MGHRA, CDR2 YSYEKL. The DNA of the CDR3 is TGCGCCAGCAGCCAACTACTCGACGTCAGGGGGAAAGCTTTCTTT. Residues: CASSQLLDVRGKAFF.

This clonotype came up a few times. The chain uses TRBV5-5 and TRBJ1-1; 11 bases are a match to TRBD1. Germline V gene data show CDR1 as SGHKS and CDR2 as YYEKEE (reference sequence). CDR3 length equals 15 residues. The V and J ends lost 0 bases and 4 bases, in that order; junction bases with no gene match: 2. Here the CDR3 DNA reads TGTGCCAGCAGCTTGGGGGACAGGGGGGCCACTGAAGCTTTCTTT. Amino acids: CASSLGDRGATEAFF.

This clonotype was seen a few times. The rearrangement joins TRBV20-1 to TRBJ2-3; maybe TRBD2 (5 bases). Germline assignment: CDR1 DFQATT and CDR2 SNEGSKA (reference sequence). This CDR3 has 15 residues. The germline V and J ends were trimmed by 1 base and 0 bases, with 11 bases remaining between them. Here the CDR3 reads CSARGGQRSTDTQYF. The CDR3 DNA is TGCAGTGCTAGAGGCGGGCAGCGGAGCACAGATACGCAGTATTTT.

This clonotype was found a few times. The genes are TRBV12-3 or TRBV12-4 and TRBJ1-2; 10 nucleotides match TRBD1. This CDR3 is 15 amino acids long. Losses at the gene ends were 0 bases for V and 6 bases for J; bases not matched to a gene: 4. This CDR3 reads CASSLATGGADGYTF. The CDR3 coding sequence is TGTGCCAGCAGTTTAGCGACAGGGGGCGCGGATGGCTACACCTTC.

CDR3 nucleotide sequence: TGTGCCAGCAGCCCGGGACCTGGGAAGAGGAAGGAGCAGTACTTC. Translating gives CASSPGPGKRKEQYF. V and J are TRBV12-3 or TRBV12-4 and TRBJ2-7; perhaps D is TRBD1 or TRBD2 (5 bases each). The CDR3 contains 15 residues. V lost 6 bases to trimming and J lost 7 bases, with 22 bases between them.